A single sample is the source of the 9 T cell receptor beta chains below, sequenced in a study of cytomegalovirus exposure and HLA in healthy donors. 60 Vbeta and 13 Jbeta primers were used in PCR. Sequenced by immunoSEQ multiplex PCR; TCRdb stores in-frame clones only, minus some. In the table there are 210,000 or so clones, roughly 80% of which are singletons. Sequencing was performed on PBMCs. These receptors were obtained from a woman under 40 in good health and CMV-seropositive.

V usage is TRBV5-4 and J usage is TRBJ2-5; D gene uncertain. This CDR3 region has 13 residues. Germline V gives CDR1 SGHNT, CDR2 YYREEE (reference sequence). V was cut by 8 bases and J by 0 bases, with 11 bases left in between. As DNA, the CDR3 is TGTGCCAGTCACCGGCGGTACCAAGAGACCCAGTACTTC. It specifies CASHRRYQETQYF. The whole variable domain, filled in from reference TRBV5-4 and TRBJ2-5, reads ETGVTQSPTHLIKTRGQQVTLRCSSQSGHNTVSWYQQALGQGPQFIFQYYREEENGRGNFPPRFSGLQFPNYSSELNVNALELDDSALYLCASHRRYQETQYFGPGTRLLVL.

This sequence joins TRBV5-4 and TRBJ2-7; no definite D call. V was clipped by 4 bases and J by 2 bases, with 13 bases between them. This CDR3 comprises 14 residues. Looked up from germline, CDR1 is SGHNT and CDR2 is YYREEE (reference sequence). The chain's CDR3 is CASSPDLRTYEQYF. The CDR3 DNA follows: TGTGCCAGCAGCCCGGATTTGCGGACCTACGAGCAGTACTTC.

V is TRBV4-3 and J is TRBJ2-5; 11 bases are shared with TRBD1. The CDR3 is 18 residues long. Germline assignment: CDR1 LGHNA and CDR2 YSLEER. V trimming: 0 bases; J trimming: 5 bases; junction bases outside the gene matches: 11. CDR3 DNA: TGCGCCAGCAGCCAAGATGCTGGGCGGACAGGGGGCGGGGAGACCCAGTACTTC. Its protein is CASSQDAGRTGGGETQYF.

The J gene is TRBJ1-4, the V gene TRBV7-8, with 7 bases lining up with TRBD1. The germline V gene has CDR1 SGHVS and CDR2 FQNEAQ. The CDR3 covers 17 residues. V lost 5 bases to trimming and J lost 2 bases; unmatched junction nucleotides: 11. The chain's CDR3 is CASSVEYRGTTNEKLFF. CDR3 nucleotides: TGTGCCAGCAGCGTAGAATACAGGGGAACTACTAATGAAAAACTGTTTTTT. Combining the CDR3 with reference TRBV7-8 and TRBJ1-4 gives the whole variable domain GAGVSQSPRYKVAKRGQDVALRCDPISGHVSLFWYQQALGQGPEFLTYFQNEAQLDKSGLPSDRFFAERPEGSVSTLKIQRTQQEDSAVYLCASSVEYRGTTNEKLFFGSGTQLSVL.

V is TRBV18 and J is TRBJ1-2, with D maybe TRBD1 (6 bases). The V gene lost 5 bases and the J gene lost 4 bases, with 17 bases spanning the gap. The CDR3 spans 15 residues. Germline CDR1 is KGHSH and CDR2 is LQKENI. CDR3 bases: TGTGCCAGCTCAATCAGCGAACAGGGAACCTATGGCTACACCTTC. The encoded protein is CASSISEQGTYGYTF.

This chain connects TRBV2 to TRBJ2-1; a weak D match, TRBD1 (5 bases). The CDR3 extends over 11 amino acids. The germline CDR1 and CDR2 sequences are SNHLY and FYNNEI. Trimming removed 7 bases at V and 9 bases at J, with 10 bases between. The CDR3 region is CASNQGTEQFF. CDR3 nucleotides: TGTGCCAGCAATCAGGGTACTGAGCAGTTCTTC.

The chain combines TRBV27 with TRBJ2-1; 11 bases align to TRBD2. V gave up 2 bases and J gave up 0 bases; unmatched junction bases: 6. The CDR3 loop spans 18 amino acids. Germline values: CDR1 MNHEY, CDR2 SMNVEV (reference sequence). CDR3 DNA: TGTGCCAGCAGTTTACTAGCGGGGGGCGCGAGCTCCTACAATGAGCAGTTCTTC. It encodes CASSLLAGGASSYNEQFF.

The V and J genes are TRBV10-3 and TRBJ1-3, with a weak D call TRBD1 (6 bases). With 2 bases removed from V and 6 bases from J, the gap between germline ends came to 8 bases. Germline values: CDR1 ENHRY, CDR2 SYGVKD. The CDR3 runs to 13 residues. The CDR3, as DNA: TGTGCCATCAGTGAGGGACAGCAAAACACCATATATTTT. Its protein is CAISEGQQNTIYF.

The chain employs TRBV7-8 and TRBJ2-2, with 7 positions matching TRBD1. The CDR3 extends over 15 amino acids. Unmatched junction bases numbered 5, after V lost 3 bases and J lost 4 bases. Germline values: CDR1 SGHVS, CDR2 FQNEAQ. This CDR3 reads CASSFPGQRTGELFF. The CDR3, as DNA: TGTGCCAGCAGCTTCCCGGGACAGCGCACCGGGGAGCTGTTTTTT.